This paragraph covers one T cell receptor beta chain sequence. Its cognate antigen is unknown. Unique molecular identifiers were used in preparing the TCRbeta library. TCRdb processed the PCR reads anew with MiXCR; each CDR3 protein has one entry. This sample has hundreds of thousands of distinct CDR3 sequences, with around 13% found just once. This CDR3 is built from 14 residues. Germline V gene sequence: CDR1 DFQATT, CDR2 SNEGSKA (reference sequence). The germline V and J ends were trimmed by 1 base and 9 bases, with 18 bases remaining between them. The sample comes from a study of T-cell reconstitution after alpha-beta-depleted transplantation in children. General study points: The origin of alpha-beta T cells about two months after transplant was reportedly several hundred expanded graft clones.

The chain links TRBV20-1 to TRBJ2-5; D might be TRBD2 (5 bases). The sequence was collected from a girl aged 2 to 9 with congenital amegakaryocytic thrombocytopenia, due to receive a stem cell transplant. The source material was PBMCs, sampled before TCRalphabeta/CD19-depleted stem cell transplant. CDR3 loop: CSARGLSVVGAQYF. CDR3 DNA sequence: TGCAGTGCTAGAGGGTTATCTGTCGTCGGGGCCCAGTACTTC.